The 24 T cell receptor beta chains below all came from one sample that was sequenced in a study of CD8+ T cells in alopecia areata. Specified treatment: oral pan-JAK inhibitor, 5-10 mg twice daily. As the sequencing template, cDNA was produced by extracting RNA and reverse transcribing it. Clones were sequenced by immunoSEQ multiplex PCR, and TCRdb holds only the in-frame ones, with some missing. The sample includes 100,000 or so clones, roughly 60% of them seen just once. Sample: CD8+ T cells sorted from blood, taken at approximately week 56, from a patient treated with tofacitinib. The receptors derive from a human donor with alopecia areata.

The rearrangement links TRBV7-8 to TRBJ2-3, with 7 bases matching TRBD2. Germline CDR1 SGHVS, CDR2 FQNEAQ. The CDR3 length is 16 residues. J was trimmed by 6 bases and V by 2 bases; bases with no gene match: 11. CDR3 loop: CASSLRTAGVADTQYF. The CDR3 bases are TGTGCCAGCAGCTTAAGGACTGCGGGGGTGGCGGATACGCAGTATTTT. The entire variable domain, with the rest obtained from reference TRBV7-8 and TRBJ2-3, is as follows: GAGVSQSPRYKVAKRGQDVALRCDPISGHVSLFWYQQALGQGPEFLTYFQNEAQLDKSGLPSDRFFAERPEGSVSTLKIQRTQQEDSAVYLCASSLRTAGVADTQYFGPGTRLTVL.

This clone has more than one count but fewer than ten. V gene TRBV6-5 combines with J gene TRBJ1-2; 10 positions match TRBD1. Germline V lookup: CDR1 MNHEY, CDR2 SVGAGI. This CDR3 region has 13 residues. With V trimmed by 6 bases and J by 6 bases, 4 bases remained unmatched. The CDR3 coding sequence is TGTGCCAGCAGCCTGACAGGGGGCGATGGCTACACCTTC. It specifies CASSLTGGDGYTF.

This chain uses TRBV10-2 with TRBJ2-7; D is perhaps TRBD2 (5 bases). Trimming took 0 bases from V and 4 from J, leaving 7 bases between them. CDR1 and CDR2 from the germline V gene are WSHSY and SAAADI. This CDR3 has 13 residues. The CDR3 loop is CASSESRGYEQYF. DNA for the CDR3: TGCGCCAGCAGTGAGTCGCGAGGGTACGAGCAGTACTTC.

V is TRBV7-9 and J is TRBJ2-1, with TRBD2 identical over 10 bases. The CDR3 spans 16 residues. After removal of 3 bases from V and 4 bases from J, the junction contained 6 bases not matched to a gene. CDR1 and CDR2 from the germline V gene are SEHNR and FQNEAQ (reference sequence). For the CDR3, the DNA is TGTGCCAGCAGCTTCGGGTCTAGCGGGGGTTACAATGAGCAGTTCTTC. This translates into CASSFGSSGGYNEQFF. The entire variable domain, with the rest obtained from reference TRBV7-9 and TRBJ2-1, is as follows: DTGVSQNPRHKITKRGQNVTFRCDPISEHNRLYWYRQTLGQGPEFLTYFQNEAQLEKSRLLSDRFSAERPKGSFSTLEIQRTEQGDSAMYLCASSFGSSGGYNEQFFGPGTRLTVL.

This clone was detected a few times. The rearrangement uses TRBV10-3 and TRBJ2-7, with D unclear. Germline CDR1 is ENHRY and CDR2 is SYGVKD. Trimming cost V 0 bases and J 9 bases, with 9 bases left between them. This CDR3 is 12 amino acids long. CDR3 DNA: TGTGCCATCAGTGAGTCACAGCCCAGGCAGTACTTC. It is translated as CAISESQPRQYF.

Remarks on this clone: The conserved phenylalanine or tryptophan is not found at the CDR3 terminus, so this likely reflects a read error. The DNA is left out, because the CDR3 cannot be placed on it with certainty; the CDR3 is given as TCRdb lists it. The rearrangement links TRBV5-1 to TRBJ2-7. 9 amino acids form the CDR3, both terminal residues included. The V gene's germline CDR1 is SGHRS and CDR2 YFSETQ. CDR3 region: CASPLGRRY.

This clone was detected only a few times. V and J are TRBV19 and TRBJ2-7; tentatively, D is TRBD1 (5 bases). Looked up from germline, CDR1 is LNHDA and CDR2 is SQIVND (reference sequence). The CDR3 is 13 amino acids. V was shortened by 6 bases and J by 2 bases, with 11 bases between the two germline ends. Here the CDR3 DNA reads TGTGCCAGTAGCCAGGGCCAAACCTACGAGCAGTACTTC. Translated, it gives CASSQGQTYEQYF.

Of note for this clone: The junction and the germline gene differ at one end; a read error may be behind it. The V call is TRBV4-2, the J call TRBJ1-2, with 8 bases that match TRBD1. CDR1 is LGHNA, CDR2 YNFKEQ, per germline. The CDR3 contains 13 residues. The CDR3 sequence is CASSPGQGWLAGF. The CDR3 nucleotides are TGTGCCAGCAGCCCCGGACAGGGTTGGCTCGCCGGCTTC.

The genes are TRBV5-3 and TRBJ2-1; D might be TRBD1 (6 bases). TRBV5-3 is recorded as an ORF, its role being uncertain. Deletions cut 1 base from V and 3 bases from J, with 14 bases between. The length of the CDR3 is 16 residues. The CDR3 reads CARSLCSGACYNEQFF. DNA for the CDR3: TGTGCCAGAAGCTTGTGTTCAGGGGCCTGCTACAATGAGCAGTTCTTC.

This clone was detected a few times. This chain uses TRBV29-1 with TRBJ1-2, with D maybe TRBD1 (5 bases). CDR3 length: 17 residues. The germline V gene has CDR1 SQVTM and CDR2 ANQGSEA. V was cut by 0 bases and J by 3 bases, with 20 bases left in between. CDR3 bases: TGCAGCGTTGAAGATCGGGGGAGGTCCCCCTATGACTATGGCTACACCTTC. It specifies CSVEDRGRSPYDYGYTF.

The chain couples TRBV27 to TRBJ1-2; no clear D gene. The germline gives CDR1 MNHEY, CDR2 SMNVEV (reference sequence). This CDR3 region has 13 residues. Trimming pared 5 bases from V and 1 base from J, leaving 8 bases between. CDR3 amino acids: CASSRTYNYGYTF. The CDR3 bases are TGTGCCAGCAGTCGGACCTATAACTATGGCTACACCTTC.

The J gene is TRBJ2-7, the V gene TRBV11-2, with 7 bases that match TRBD1. Germline trimming cut 5 bases from V and 4 bases from J; bases unmatched to any gene: 2. Germline V CDR1 and CDR2: SGHAT, FQNNGV. The CDR3 consists of 12 residues. CDR3: CASSRTGYEQYF. The DNA for the CDR3 is TGTGCCAGCAGCCGGACAGGTTACGAGCAGTACTTC.

The chain employs TRBV6-5 and TRBJ2-7; D gene unclear. CDR1 is MNHEY, CDR2 SVGAGI, per germline. The V and J ends lost 5 bases and 3 bases respectively, with 11 bases between them. The CDR3 runs 13 residues. The CDR3 sequence is CASSKDLNYEQYF. CDR3 DNA sequence: TGTGCCAGCAGTAAGGACCTCAACTACGAGCAGTACTTC.

The chain has TRBV6-5 and TRBJ2-7, with a possible D match to TRBD1 (6 bases). Germline V gene data show CDR1 as MNHEY and CDR2 as SVGAGI. The CDR3 sequence is 13 residues long. The V end was cut by 6 bases, the J end by 6 bases, with 15 bases between. The DNA of the CDR3 is TGTGCCAGCAGGACAGGTGGTTTAGGCGAGCAGTACTTC. Translated: CASRTGGLGEQYF.

The rearrangement links TRBV4-1 to TRBJ2-7; 7 nucleotides agree with TRBD1. The CDR3 length is 15 residues. Germline CDR1 MGHRA, CDR2 YSYEKL. The V segment lost 0 bases and the J segment 0 bases; nucleotides outside the gene matches: 2. As DNA, the CDR3 is TGCGCCAGCAGCCAAGAACCAGGGGGCTCCTACGAGCAGTACTTC. It yields the protein CASSQEPGGSYEQYF.

The V and J genes are TRBV15 and TRBJ1-4, with D tentatively TRBD1 (5 bases). This CDR3 is 15 amino acids long. V was shortened by 0 bases and J by 8 bases, with 13 bases between the two germline ends. Germline V gives CDR1 LNHNV, CDR2 YYDKDF (reference sequence). CDR3 DNA sequence: TGTGCCACCAGCAGAGAGGGACTAACGGGAGAAAAACTGTTTTTT. This sequence encodes CATSREGLTGEKLFF.

The V call is TRBV4-1, the J call TRBJ2-5; the D gene is possibly TRBD1 (5 bases). The CDR3 has 16 amino acids. Per germline, CDR1 MGHRA and CDR2 YSYEKL. V gave up 1 base and J gave up 1 base, with 13 bases separating them. CDR3 nucleotides: TGCGCCAGCAGCCAAGCTGGGGCGGCAGTCCAAGAGACCCAGTACTTC. Translated: CASSQAGAAVQETQYF.

V usage is TRBV7-3 and J usage is TRBJ2-1; tentative D call: TRBD1 (5 bases). Germline lookup yields CDR1 SGHTA and CDR2 FQGTGA. Trimming pared 5 bases from V and 10 bases from J, leaving 15 bases between. The CDR3 length is 13 residues. The CDR3 spells CASSDPLTGEQFF. The CDR3 nucleotides read TGTGCCAGCAGCGATCCCCTCACAGGAGAGCAGTTCTTC.

The CDR3 reads CASSLGRGGWWNTEAFF. The CDR3 DNA reads TGCGCCAGCAGCTTGGGTCGAGGGGGTTGGTGGAACACTGAAGCTTTCTTT. The gene calls are TRBV5-1 and TRBJ1-1; D is perhaps TRBD1 (6 bases). The V and J ends lost 0 bases and 1 base respectively, with 16 bases between them. This CDR3 spans 17 amino acids. CDR1 SGHRS and CDR2 YFSETQ come from the germline V gene. Using reference TRBV5-1 and TRBJ1-1 for the parts outside the CDR3, the full variable domain is KAGVTQTPRYLIKTRGQQVTLSCSPISGHRSVSWYQQTPGQGLQFLFEYFSETQRNKGNFPGRFSGRQFSNSRSEMNVSTLELGDSALYLCASSLGRGGWWNTEAFFGQGTRLTVV.

This rearrangement joins TRBV9 to TRBJ2-3, with TRBD1 matching 7 bases. The CDR3 spans 15 residues. CDR1 and CDR2 from the germline V gene are SGDLS and YYNGEE. V lost 1 base and J lost 2; bases outside the gene matches: 4. The CDR3: CASSVQDRITDTQYF. DNA for the CDR3: TGTGCCAGCAGCGTACAGGACAGGATCACAGATACGCAGTATTTT.

The chain uses TRBV25-1 and TRBJ2-7, with D hard to call. Germline V CDR1 and CDR2: MGHDK, SYGVNS. The CDR3 consists of 11 residues. Trimming cost V 3 bases and J 6 bases, with 6 bases left between them. The CDR3 nucleotides read TGTGCCAGCAGTGATGGCCCCGAGCAGTACTTC. Its protein product is CASSDGPEQYF.

There are a few counts of this clone. The chain uses TRBV29-1 and TRBJ2-1, with D perhaps TRBD1 (6 bases). This CDR3 has 14 residues. Germline V gene lookup returns CDR1 SQVTM and CDR2 ANQGSEA. Trimming shortened V by 6 bases and J by 3 bases, and 15 bases separated the two germline ends. CDR3 amino acids: CSVIGTLNYNEQFF. CDR3 DNA sequence: TGCAGCGTCATTGGGACATTAAACTACAATGAGCAGTTCTTC.

This chain joins TRBV7-9 and TRBJ2-7; 13 bases match TRBD2. Trimming at V came to 4 bases and at J to 5 bases, leaving 8 bases not matched to a gene. Germline CDR1 SEHNR, CDR2 FQNEAQ (reference sequence). The CDR3 extends over 16 amino acids. This chain's CDR3 is CASSWELAGGPDEQYF. The CDR3 nucleotides are TGTGCCAGCAGCTGGGAACTAGCGGGGGGGCCGGACGAGCAGTACTTC.

The rearrangement uses TRBV7-9 and TRBJ2-1, with unresolved D. CDR1 is SEHNR, CDR2 FQNEAQ, per germline (reference sequence). CDR3 length: 11 residues. Trimming pared 5 bases from V and 13 bases from J, leaving 12 bases between. CDR3 nucleotides: TGTGCCAGCAGCGGCTCCGGCGATCAGTTCTTC. Protein product: CASSGSGDQFF.